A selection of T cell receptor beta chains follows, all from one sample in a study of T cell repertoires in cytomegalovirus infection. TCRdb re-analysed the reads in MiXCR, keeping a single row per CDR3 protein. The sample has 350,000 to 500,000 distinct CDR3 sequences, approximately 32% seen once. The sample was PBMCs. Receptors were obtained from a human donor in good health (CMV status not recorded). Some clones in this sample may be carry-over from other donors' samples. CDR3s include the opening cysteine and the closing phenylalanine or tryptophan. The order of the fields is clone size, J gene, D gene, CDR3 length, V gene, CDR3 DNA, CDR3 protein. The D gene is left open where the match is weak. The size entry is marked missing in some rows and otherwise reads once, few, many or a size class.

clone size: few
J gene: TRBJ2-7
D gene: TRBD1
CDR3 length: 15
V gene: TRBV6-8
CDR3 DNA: TGTGCCAGCAGTTTCCTTGGACAGGGGAACTACGAGCAGTACTTC
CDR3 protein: CASSFLGQGNYEQYF

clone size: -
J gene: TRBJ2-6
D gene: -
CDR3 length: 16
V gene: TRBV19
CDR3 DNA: TGTGCCAGTATTATGGGGCAGATCTCTGGGGCCAACGTCCTGACTTTC
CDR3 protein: CASIMGQISGANVLTF

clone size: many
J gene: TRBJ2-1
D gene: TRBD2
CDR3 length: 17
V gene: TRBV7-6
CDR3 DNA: TGTGCCAGCAGCTTCTTGGGGGGGGGGAGTAGGGACAATGAGCAGTTCTTC
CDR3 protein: CASSFLGGGSRDNEQFF

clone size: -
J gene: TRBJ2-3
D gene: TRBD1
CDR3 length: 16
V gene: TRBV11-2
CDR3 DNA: TGTGCCAGCAGCAACCTACAGGGGGCAAAAGCAGATACGCAGTATTTT
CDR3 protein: CASSNLQGAKADTQYF

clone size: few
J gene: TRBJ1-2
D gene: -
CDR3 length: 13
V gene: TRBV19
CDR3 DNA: TGTGCCAGTAGTATGGCATGGGGGTTTGGCTACACCTTC
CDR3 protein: CASSMAWGFGYTF

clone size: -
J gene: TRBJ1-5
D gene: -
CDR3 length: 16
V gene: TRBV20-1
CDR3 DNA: TGCAGTGCCCCGGTTATTGGCCTTACTATCAATCAGCCCCAGCATTTT
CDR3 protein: CSAPVIGLTINQPQHF

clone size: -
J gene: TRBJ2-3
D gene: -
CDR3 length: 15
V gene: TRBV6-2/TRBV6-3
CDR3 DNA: TGTGCCAGCAAGGGGAACAGGGACCACACAGATACGCAGTATTTT
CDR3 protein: CASKGNRDHTDTQYF

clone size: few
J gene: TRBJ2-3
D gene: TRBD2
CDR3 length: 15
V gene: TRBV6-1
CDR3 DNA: TGTGCCAGCAGGGAAGCGGGGGACAGCACAGATACGCAGTATTTT
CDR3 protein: CASREAGDSTDTQYF

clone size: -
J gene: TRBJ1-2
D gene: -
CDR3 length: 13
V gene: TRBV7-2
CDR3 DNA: TGTGCCAGCAGCCTAACATCCTCATATTTCTACACCTTC
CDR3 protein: CASSLTSSYFYTF

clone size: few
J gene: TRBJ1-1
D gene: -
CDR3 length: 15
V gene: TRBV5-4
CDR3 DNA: TGTGCCAGCAGCTTGGTGGCAGGAGTGAACACTGAAGCTTTCTTT
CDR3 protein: CASSLVAGVNTEAFF

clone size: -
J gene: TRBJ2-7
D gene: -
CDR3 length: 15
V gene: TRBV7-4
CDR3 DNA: TGTGCCAGCAGCTTAGACCGGACTCACTACTACGAGCAGTACTTC
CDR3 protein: CASSLDRTHYYEQYF

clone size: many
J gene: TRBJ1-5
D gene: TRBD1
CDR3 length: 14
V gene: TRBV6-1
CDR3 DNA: TGTGCCAGCAGTAAGGGGGCTGAGAATCAGCCCCAGCATTTT
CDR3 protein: CASSKGAENQPQHF

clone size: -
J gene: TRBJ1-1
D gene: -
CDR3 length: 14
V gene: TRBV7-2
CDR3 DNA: TGTGCCAGCAGCCCCTCCCCCGGGCGCACTGAAGCTTTCTTT
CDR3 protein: CASSPSPGRTEAFF

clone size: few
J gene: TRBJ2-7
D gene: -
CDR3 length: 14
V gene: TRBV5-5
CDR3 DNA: TGTGCCAGCAGCTTGACCAGGGCTTTGAGCGAGCAGTACTTC
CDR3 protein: CASSLTRALSEQYF

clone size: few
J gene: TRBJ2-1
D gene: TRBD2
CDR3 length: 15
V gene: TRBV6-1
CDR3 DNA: TGTGCCAGCAGTGAATCATCCACGGGGGGCAATGAGCAGTTCTTC
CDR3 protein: CASSESSTGGNEQFF